This is a list of T cell receptor beta chains from one sample in a study of blood T cell repertoires in COVID-19. The data were produced by immunoSEQ multiplex PCR, yet TCRdb's version contains in-frame clones alone and is incomplete. The sample consists of fewer than 60,000 clones, approximately 80% of them appearing once. The sequenced material came from peripheral blood. These receptors came from a man between 65 and 79 years old with active COVID-19. Both conserved end residues are part of each CDR3.

TRBV28	14	TRBJ1-3	CASIDRSSGNTIYF
TRBV11-1	14	TRBJ2-5	CASSSRGGRETQYF
TRBV6-5	16	TRBJ2-3	CASSYLGGGAADTQYF
TRBV7-9	14	TRBJ2-7	CASSPRGNPYEQYF
TRBV19	15	TRBJ2-2	CAIEQGAPGTGELFF
TRBV5-1	18	TRBJ2-7	CASSLPALAGGFSYEQYF
TRBV19	16	TRBJ1-2	CASSIGGEAPYYGYTF
TRBV10-3	14	TRBJ2-1	CASSGTGGPNEQFF
TRBV3-1/TRBV3-2	12	TRBJ1-1	CASSQTRTEAFF
TRBV30	14	TRBJ1-1	CAWTTGVVNTEAFF
TRBV7-3	15	TRBJ2-5	CASSLTSGGWETQYF
TRBV27	17	TRBJ2-1	CASSSGTGSRVYNEQFF
TRBV2	13	TRBJ2-2	CASSKLDTGELFF
TRBV28	13	TRBJ2-7	CASSPGQTYEQYF
TRBV19	15	TRBJ1-2	CASSIDRVSYYGYTF
TRBV19	12	TRBJ1-3	CASHSSGNTIYF